The clone carrying this TCR beta chain has a handful of counts. The sample comes from a study of STAT5B mutations in CD4+ large granular lymphocyte leukemia. Sequencing was at survey level. Here immunoSEQ multiplex PCR was the method, and the copy in TCRdb shows in-frame clones only, minus some. This sample yields 45,000 or so clones, of which approximately 86% are seen a single time; about 3% belongs to the top ten. This CDR3 comprises 16 residues. The V and J ends lost 3 bases and 0 bases respectively, with 15 bases between them. Germline values: CDR1 SGHTA, CDR2 FQGNSA. The clonotype comes from a human donor in good health. The V gene is TRBV7-2, the J gene TRBJ2-7, with D perhaps TRBD1 or TRBD2 (5 bases each). The specimen was CD4+ T cells from blood buffy coats. CDR3 residues: CASSFLLGAGSYEQYF. DNA of the CDR3: TGTGCCAGCAGCTTCCTACTAGGGGCCGGCTCCTACGAGCAGTACTTC. The full variable domain, in which reference TRBV7-2 and TRBJ2-7 provide the parts outside the CDR3, is GAGVSQSPSNKVTEKGKDVELRCDPISGHTALYWYRQSLGQGLEFLIYFQGNSAPDKSGLPSDRFSAERTGGSVSTLTIQRTQQEDSAVYLCASSFLLGAGSYEQYFGPGTRLTVT.